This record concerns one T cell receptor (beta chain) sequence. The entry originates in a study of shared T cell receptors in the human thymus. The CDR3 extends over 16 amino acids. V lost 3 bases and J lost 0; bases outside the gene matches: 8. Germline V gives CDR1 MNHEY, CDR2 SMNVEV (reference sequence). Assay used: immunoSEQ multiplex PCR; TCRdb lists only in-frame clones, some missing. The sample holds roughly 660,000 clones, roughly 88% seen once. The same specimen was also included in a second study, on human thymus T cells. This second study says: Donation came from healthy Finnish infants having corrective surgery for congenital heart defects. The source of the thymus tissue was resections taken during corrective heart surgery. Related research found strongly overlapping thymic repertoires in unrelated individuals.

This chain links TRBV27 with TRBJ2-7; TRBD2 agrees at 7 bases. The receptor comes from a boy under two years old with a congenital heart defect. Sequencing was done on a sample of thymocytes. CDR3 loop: CASSFGGGGGSYEQYF. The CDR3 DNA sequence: TGTGCCAGCAGTTTCGGAGGCGGGGGAGGCTCCTACGAGCAGTACTTC.